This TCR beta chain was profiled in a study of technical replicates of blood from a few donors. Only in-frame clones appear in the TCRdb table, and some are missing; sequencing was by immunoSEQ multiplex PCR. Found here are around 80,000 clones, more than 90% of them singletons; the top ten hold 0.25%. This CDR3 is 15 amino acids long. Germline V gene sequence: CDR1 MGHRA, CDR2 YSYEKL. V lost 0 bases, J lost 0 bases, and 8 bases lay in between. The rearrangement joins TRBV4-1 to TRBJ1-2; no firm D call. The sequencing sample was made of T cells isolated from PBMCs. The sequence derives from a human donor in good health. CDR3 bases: TGCGCCAGCAGCCAAGAGAGGTACCCTAACTATGGCTACACCTTC. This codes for CASSQERYPNYGYTF.